These 4 T cell receptor beta chains were all obtained from the same sample, sequenced in a study of blood T cell repertoires in COVID-19 (dated by TCRdb to 2018 to 2020). Library construction relied on the immunoSEQ multiplex PCR assay. TCRdb retrieved this table from immuneACCESS and kept in-frame rearrangements only. Not all clones are present; in checked studies, unresolved V genes account for under half, and no reason is known for the remainder. The sample includes approximately 300,000 clones, with 70% to 90% observed a single time. Roughly 6.5% of the sample belongs to the ten largest clones. What was sequenced was peripheral blood. These receptors were obtained from a man younger than 30 who had recovered from COVID-19.

The V gene is TRBV5-4, the J gene TRBJ2-2, with 8 bases matching TRBD1. This CDR3 comprises 17 residues. Per germline, CDR1 SGHNT and CDR2 YYREEE (reference sequence). V was pared by 4 bases and J by 2 bases, with 10 bases of the junction left unmatched. CDR3 region: CASSPLGQGSNTGELFF. In DNA form, the CDR3 reads TGTGCCAGCAGCCCCCTAGGACAGGGTTCCAACACCGGGGAGCTGTTTTTT. Supplemented by reference TRBV5-4 and TRBJ2-2, the full variable domain reads ETGVTQSPTHLIKTRGQQVTLRCSSQSGHNTVSWYQQALGQGPQFIFQYYREEENGRGNFPPRFSGLQFPNYSSELNVNALELDDSALYLCASSPLGQGSNTGELFFGEGSRLTVL.

The rearrangement joins TRBV25-1 to TRBJ1-2; 7 positions agree with TRBD1. The V gene's germline CDR1 is MGHDK and CDR2 SYGVNS. CDR3 length: 14 residues. V lost 2 bases and J lost 10; bases outside the gene matches: 10. The CDR3 DNA sequence: TGTGCCAGCAGTGAAATGGGGACAGTACCATCCTACACCTTC. Translating it yields CASSEMGTVPSYTF.

This chain links TRBV6-1 with TRBJ1-4, with a possible D match to TRBD1 (6 bases). The CDR3 consists of 14 residues. Germline V lookup: CDR1 MNHNS, CDR2 SASEGT. Trimming cost V 3 bases and J 8 bases, with 13 bases left between them. Written as DNA, the CDR3 is TGTGCCAGCAGTGACAGGGGTGGGGTGGAAAAACTGTTTTTT. Amino acid sequence: CASSDRGGVEKLFF.

This sequence joins TRBV30 and TRBJ2-1, with unresolved D. The V end lost 0 bases, the J end lost 6 bases, and 6 bases lay between the germline ends. CDR3 size: 12 residues. Germline V gene sequence: CDR1 GTSNPN, CDR2 SVGIG (reference sequence). The CDR3 DNA follows: TGTGCCTGGAGTGTTAACAGCAATGAGCAGTTCTTC. It codes for CAWSVNSNEQFF. The entire variable domain, with the rest obtained from reference TRBV30 and TRBJ2-1, is as follows: SQTIHQWPATLVQPVGSPLSLECTVEGTSNPNLYWYRQAAGRGLQLLFYSVGIGQISSEVPQNLSASRPQDRQFILSSKKLLLSDSGFYLCAWSVNSNEQFFGPGTRLTVL.